These T cell receptor beta chains were read from a single sample in a study of T cells in Graves' hyperthyroidism and ophthalmopathy. TCRdb called the multiplex PCR reads again in MiXCR, with one record for every CDR3 protein. The data show a few hundred thousand distinct CDR3 sequences, with 15% to 20% seen just once and about 41% held by the top ten. The sample comprised blood. These TCRs come from a man between 40 and 49 years old with Graves' hyperthyroidism. Both conserved end residues are part of each CDR3. The order of the fields is V gene, J gene, clone size, CDR3 length, D gene, CDR3 protein, CDR3 DNA. A D gene is named only where the DNA matches it firmly. Rows may omit the clone size; those that give it use once, few, many or a size class.

v_call: TRBV18
j_call: TRBJ2-5
clone_size: .
cdr3_length: 17
d_call: TRBD2
cdr3_aa: CASSPPGLAGGPETQYF
cdr3_nt: TGTGCCAGCTCACCACCGGGACTAGCGGGGGGGCCCGAGACCCAGTACTTC

v_call: TRBV11-2
j_call: TRBJ2-3
clone_size: .
cdr3_length: 18
d_call: TRBD2
cdr3_aa: CASSLGGLGGGSTDTQYF
cdr3_nt: TGTGCCAGCAGCTTAGGCGGGCTGGGCGGGGGGAGCACAGATACGCAGTATTTT

v_call: TRBV10-3
j_call: TRBJ2-1
clone_size: .
cdr3_length: 11
d_call: .
cdr3_aa: CAIRDGDEQFF
cdr3_nt: TGTGCCATCCGGGACGGGGATGAGCAGTTCTTC

v_call: TRBV20-1
j_call: TRBJ2-2
clone_size: many
cdr3_length: 15
d_call: .
cdr3_aa: CSARPHGGNTGELFF
cdr3_nt: TGCAGTGCTAGACCTCACGGGGGGAACACCGGGGAGCTGTTTTTT

v_call: TRBV20-1
j_call: TRBJ2-7
clone_size: many
cdr3_length: 14
d_call: .
cdr3_aa: CSAPRQARPYEQYF
cdr3_nt: TGCAGTGCCCCGAGACAGGCGAGACCCTACGAGCAGTACTTC

v_call: TRBV7-9
j_call: TRBJ1-2
clone_size: many
cdr3_length: 15
d_call: TRBD1
cdr3_aa: CASSSSPTGEGGYTF
cdr3_nt: TGTGCCAGCAGCTCTAGCCCCACAGGGGAAGGGGGCTACACCTTC

v_call: TRBV28
j_call: TRBJ1-2
clone_size: .
cdr3_length: 16
d_call: .
cdr3_aa: CASSFWTASAEYGYTF
cdr3_nt: TGTGCCAGCAGTTTTTGGACGGCCAGCGCAGAATATGGCTACACCTTC

v_call: TRBV9
j_call: TRBJ2-1
clone_size: .
cdr3_length: 16
d_call: TRBD2
cdr3_aa: CASSETSGGANNEQFF
cdr3_nt: TGTGCCAGCAGCGAGACCAGCGGGGGGGCCAACAATGAGCAGTTCTTC

v_call: TRBV5-6
j_call: TRBJ1-4
clone_size: few
cdr3_length: 15
d_call: .
cdr3_aa: CASSLGPVTNEKLFF
cdr3_nt: TGTGCCAGCAGCTTGGGGCCAGTAACTAATGAAAAACTGTTTTTT

v_call: TRBV3-1
j_call: TRBJ2-1
clone_size: many
cdr3_length: 15
d_call: .
cdr3_aa: CASSQVPGHNNEQFF
cdr3_nt: TGTGCCAGCAGCCAAGTTCCGGGACATAACAATGAGCAGTTCTTC

v_call: TRBV4-3
j_call: TRBJ1-1
clone_size: many
cdr3_length: 14
d_call: .
cdr3_aa: CASSQDKMNTEAFF
cdr3_nt: TGCGCCAGCAGCCAAGACAAGATGAACACTGAAGCTTTCTTT

v_call: TRBV9
j_call: TRBJ2-2
clone_size: many
cdr3_length: 16
d_call: .
cdr3_aa: CASSMRQAFGVGELFF
cdr3_nt: TGTGCCAGCAGCATGCGACAGGCATTTGGGGTCGGGGAGCTGTTTTTT

v_call: TRBV6-1
j_call: TRBJ1-5
clone_size: .
cdr3_length: 13
d_call: .
cdr3_aa: CASSVSDNQPQHF
cdr3_nt: TGTGCCAGCAGTGTTTCGGACAATCAGCCCCAGCATTTT

v_call: TRBV7-3
j_call: TRBJ2-5
clone_size: many
cdr3_length: 13
d_call: TRBD1
cdr3_aa: CAKQGNTVETQYF
cdr3_nt: TGTGCCAAACAGGGGAATACGGTGGAGACCCAGTACTTC

v_call: TRBV6-1
j_call: TRBJ1-4
clone_size: .
cdr3_length: 14
d_call: .
cdr3_aa: CASSRGSGPEKLFF
cdr3_nt: TGTGCCAGCAGCCGGGGGTCAGGCCCTGAAAAACTGTTTTTT

v_call: TRBV4-3
j_call: TRBJ2-7
clone_size: few
cdr3_length: 15
d_call: .
cdr3_aa: CASSPGGTDAYEQYF
cdr3_nt: TGCGCCAGCAGCCCAGGAGGGACGGACGCCTACGAGCAGTACTTC

v_call: TRBV7-9
j_call: TRBJ1-2
clone_size: many
cdr3_length: 18
d_call: TRBD1
cdr3_aa: CASSSHRGLHGMRGGYTF
cdr3_nt: TGTGCCAGCAGCTCGCACAGGGGGCTCCACGGGATGAGAGGTGGCTACACCTTC

v_call: TRBV9
j_call: TRBJ2-1
clone_size: few
cdr3_length: 15
d_call: TRBD2
cdr3_aa: CASSVGLAGGPEQFF
cdr3_nt: TGTGCCAGCAGCGTAGGGCTAGCGGGGGGCCCGGAGCAGTTCTTC

v_call: TRBV19
j_call: TRBJ2-2
clone_size: few
cdr3_length: 17
d_call: TRBD2
cdr3_aa: CASRRGLAGGNTGELFF
cdr3_nt: TGTGCCAGTAGACGGGGACTAGCGGGGGGTAACACCGGGGAGCTGTTTTTT

v_call: TRBV6-1
j_call: TRBJ1-3
clone_size: many
cdr3_length: 14
d_call: TRBD1
cdr3_aa: CASSRRDRVNTIYF
cdr3_nt: TGTGCCAGCAGTCGCCGGGACAGGGTAAACACCATATATTTT

v_call: TRBV28
j_call: TRBJ1-4
clone_size: .
cdr3_length: 13
d_call: .
cdr3_aa: CASSHRANEKLFF
cdr3_nt: TGTGCCAGCAGCCACCGGGCTAATGAAAAACTGTTTTTT

v_call: TRBV12-3/TRBV12-4
j_call: TRBJ2-2
clone_size: many
cdr3_length: 13
d_call: .
cdr3_aa: CASRPPAVGELFF
cdr3_nt: TGTGCCAGCAGGCCACCAGCGGTCGGGGAGCTGTTTTTT

v_call: TRBV5-5
j_call: TRBJ1-5
clone_size: .
cdr3_length: 15
d_call: .
cdr3_aa: CASTPGTVGNQPQHF
cdr3_nt: TGTGCCAGCACACCTGGGACGGTAGGCAATCAGCCCCAGCATTTT

v_call: TRBV6-1
j_call: TRBJ2-1
clone_size: many
cdr3_length: 18
d_call: .
cdr3_aa: CASRLLDEELSSYNEQFF
cdr3_nt: TGTGCCAGCAGGCTCCTAGATGAGGAGTTGAGCTCCTACAATGAGCAGTTCTTC

v_call: TRBV7-6
j_call: TRBJ2-7
clone_size: many
cdr3_length: 14
d_call: .
cdr3_aa: CASSLGGDLYEQYF
cdr3_nt: TGTGCCAGCAGCTTAGGGGGGGACTTATACGAGCAGTACTTC

v_call: TRBV4-1
j_call: TRBJ1-5
clone_size: .
cdr3_length: 15
d_call: TRBD1
cdr3_aa: CASSQAGTVNQPQHF
cdr3_nt: TGCGCCAGCAGCCAAGCGGGGACAGTCAATCAGCCCCAGCATTTT

v_call: TRBV3-1
j_call: TRBJ1-1
clone_size: many
cdr3_length: 15
d_call: TRBD1
cdr3_aa: CASSLRGQWNTEAFF
cdr3_nt: TGTGCCAGCAGCCTGCGGGGACAGTGGAACACTGAAGCTTTCTTT

v_call: TRBV9
j_call: TRBJ2-3
clone_size: many
cdr3_length: 15
d_call: .
cdr3_aa: CASSVDGYFTDTQYF
cdr3_nt: TGTGCCAGCAGCGTAGACGGCTACTTCACAGATACGCAGTATTTT

v_call: TRBV28
j_call: TRBJ2-5
clone_size: many
cdr3_length: 17
d_call: TRBD2
cdr3_aa: CASSPHSGGWGQETQYF
cdr3_nt: TGTGCCAGCAGTCCCCACTCGGGGGGTTGGGGTCAAGAGACCCAGTACTTC

v_call: TRBV12-3/TRBV12-4
j_call: TRBJ2-2
clone_size: many
cdr3_length: 16
d_call: TRBD2
cdr3_aa: CASSSLLAGGPGELFF
cdr3_nt: TGTGCCAGCAGTTCTTTATTAGCGGGGGGGCCCGGGGAGCTGTTTTTT

v_call: TRBV6-1
j_call: TRBJ1-2
clone_size: .
cdr3_length: 13
d_call: TRBD1
cdr3_aa: CASRPTGGYGYTF
cdr3_nt: TGTGCCAGCAGGCCAACAGGGGGCTATGGCTACACCTTC

v_call: TRBV29-1
j_call: TRBJ2-3
clone_size: .
cdr3_length: 13
d_call: TRBD2
cdr3_aa: CSYTRTSADTQYF
cdr3_nt: TGCAGTTATACGAGGACTAGCGCAGATACGCAGTATTTT

v_call: TRBV20-1
j_call: TRBJ2-7
clone_size: many
cdr3_length: 15
d_call: .
cdr3_aa: CSARDVGDSPYEQYF
cdr3_nt: TGCAGTGCTAGAGATGTTGGGGATTCCCCCTACGAGCAGTACTTC

v_call: TRBV20-1
j_call: TRBJ1-4
clone_size: few
cdr3_length: 12
d_call: TRBD1
cdr3_aa: CSAQGQNEKLFF
cdr3_nt: TGCAGTGCTCAGGGACAGAATGAAAAACTGTTTTTT

v_call: TRBV2
j_call: TRBJ1-2
clone_size: many
cdr3_length: 14
d_call: TRBD1
cdr3_aa: CASSKGGTGGVYTF
cdr3_nt: TGTGCCAGCAGTAAAGGGGGGACAGGGGGAGTCTACACCTTC

v_call: TRBV4-3
j_call: TRBJ1-1
clone_size: many
cdr3_length: 15
d_call: .
cdr3_aa: CASSQDRTAGISAFF
cdr3_nt: TGCGCCAGCAGCCAAGATCGTACAGCTGGTATTTCAGCTTTCTTT

v_call: TRBV6-1
j_call: TRBJ2-2
clone_size: many
cdr3_length: 15
d_call: TRBD1
cdr3_aa: CASSTPGQGAGELFF
cdr3_nt: TGTGCCAGCAGCACTCCGGGACAGGGGGCCGGGGAGCTGTTTTTT

v_call: TRBV5-6
j_call: TRBJ2-1
clone_size: .
cdr3_length: 13
d_call: TRBD2
cdr3_aa: CASSSGFYNEQFF
cdr3_nt: TGTGCCAGCTCTAGCGGATTTTACAATGAGCAGTTCTTC

v_call: TRBV6-1
j_call: TRBJ1-1
clone_size: .
cdr3_length: 14
d_call: TRBD1
cdr3_aa: CASSEVQGIGEAFF
cdr3_nt: TGTGCCAGCAGTGAAGTACAGGGGATCGGTGAAGCTTTCTTT

v_call: TRBV6-1
j_call: TRBJ1-6
clone_size: .
cdr3_length: 13
d_call: .
cdr3_aa: CASGGRTNSPLHF
cdr3_nt: TGTGCCAGCGGGGGAAGAACAAATTCACCCCTCCACTTT

v_call: TRBV20-1
j_call: TRBJ1-1
clone_size: .
cdr3_length: 14
d_call: .
cdr3_aa: CSATPSGGDTEAFF
cdr3_nt: TGCAGTGCTACCCCTTCGGGGGGAGACACTGAAGCTTTCTTT

v_call: TRBV2
j_call: TRBJ2-7
clone_size: many
cdr3_length: 12
d_call: .
cdr3_aa: CASRLEGDEQYF
cdr3_nt: TGTGCCAGCCGCCTCGAGGGGGACGAGCAGTACTTC

v_call: TRBV5-1
j_call: TRBJ2-1
clone_size: once
cdr3_length: 16
d_call: TRBD2
cdr3_aa: CASRPLATNNYNEQFF
cdr3_nt: TGCGCCAGCAGGCCACTAGCGACGAACAATTACAATGAGCAGTTCTTC

v_call: TRBV11-2
j_call: TRBJ1-6
clone_size: .
cdr3_length: 16
d_call: .
cdr3_aa: CASSFGQVYANSPLHF
cdr3_nt: TGTGCCAGCAGCTTTGGTCAGGTTTATGCTAATTCACCCCTCCACTTT

v_call: TRBV11-3
j_call: TRBJ1-1
clone_size: many
cdr3_length: 14
d_call: .
cdr3_aa: CASSLDGVGTEAFF
cdr3_nt: TGTGCCAGCAGCTTAGACGGGGTCGGCACTGAAGCTTTCTTT

v_call: TRBV5-1
j_call: TRBJ1-3
clone_size: .
cdr3_length: 14
d_call: TRBD1
cdr3_aa: CASRSGTVRNTIYF
cdr3_nt: TGCGCCAGCAGGTCCGGGACAGTCAGAAACACCATATATTTT

v_call: TRBV20-1
j_call: TRBJ2-7
clone_size: few
cdr3_length: 13
d_call: .
cdr3_aa: CSATPPDLYEQYF
cdr3_nt: TGCAGTGCTACCCCCCCAGACCTCTACGAGCAGTACTTC

v_call: TRBV5-1
j_call: TRBJ2-3
clone_size: .
cdr3_length: 15
d_call: .
cdr3_aa: CASSVRGGIADTQYF
cdr3_nt: TGCGCCAGCAGCGTCCGCGGGGGCATCGCAGATACGCAGTATTTT